This record concerns one T cell receptor (beta chain) sequence. The entry originates in a study of blood T cell repertoires in COVID-19. Study as a whole: Acute-phase and convalescent COVID-19 samples originated in the United States, Italy and Spain. PBMCs, B-cell-depleted T cells, or T cells provided the cDNA or gDNA that made up the material.

V lost 5 bases, J lost 7 bases, and 4 bases stayed unmatched. This CDR3 spans 13 amino acids. The germline V gene encodes CDR1 SGHAT and CDR2 FQNNGV. As handled by the study authors: Estimated nucleated cell counts came from reference gene primer amplification. Sequencing used immunoSEQ multiplex PCR; TCRdb keeps in-frame clones, though not all of them. Clone size and V and J calls were adopted from that table, with D and trimming inferred from the DNA. The sample has fewer than 250,000 clones, about 88% seen once. The receptor was derived from a man in his forties with acute or convalescent COVID-19. The chain employs TRBV11-2 and TRBJ1-4; 7 positions match TRBD1. Sequencing used peripheral blood. In nucleotides, the CDR3 is TGTGCCAGCAGCCGGACAGGCGTTGAAAAACTGTTTTTT. Translation gives CASSRTGVEKLFF.